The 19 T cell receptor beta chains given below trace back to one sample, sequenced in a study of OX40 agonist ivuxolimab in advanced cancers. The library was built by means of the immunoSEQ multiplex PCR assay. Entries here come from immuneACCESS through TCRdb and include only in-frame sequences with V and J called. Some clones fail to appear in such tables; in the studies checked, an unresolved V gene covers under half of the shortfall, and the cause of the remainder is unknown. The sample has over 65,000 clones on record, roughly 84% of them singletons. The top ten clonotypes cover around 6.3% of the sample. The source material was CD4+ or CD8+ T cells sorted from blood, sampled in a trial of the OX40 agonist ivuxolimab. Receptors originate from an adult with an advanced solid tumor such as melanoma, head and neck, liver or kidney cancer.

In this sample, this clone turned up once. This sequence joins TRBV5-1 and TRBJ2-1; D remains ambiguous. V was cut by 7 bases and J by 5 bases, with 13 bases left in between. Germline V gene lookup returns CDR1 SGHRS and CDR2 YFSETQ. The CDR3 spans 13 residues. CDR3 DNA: TGCGCCAGCTTTACCAATGGTGACAATGAGCAGTTCTTC. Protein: CASFTNGDNEQFF.

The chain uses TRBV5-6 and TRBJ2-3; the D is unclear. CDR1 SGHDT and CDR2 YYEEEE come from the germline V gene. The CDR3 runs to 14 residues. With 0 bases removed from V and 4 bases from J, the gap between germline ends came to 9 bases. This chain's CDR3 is CASSLAGRPDTQYF. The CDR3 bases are TGTGCCAGCAGCTTGGCCGGCCGCCCAGATACGCAGTATTTT.

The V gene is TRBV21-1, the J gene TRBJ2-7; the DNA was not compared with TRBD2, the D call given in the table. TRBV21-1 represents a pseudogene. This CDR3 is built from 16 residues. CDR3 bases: TGTGCCAGCAGCGTAACTAGCGCGTCTATCCCGTACGAGCAGTACTTC. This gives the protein CASSVTSASIPYEQYF.

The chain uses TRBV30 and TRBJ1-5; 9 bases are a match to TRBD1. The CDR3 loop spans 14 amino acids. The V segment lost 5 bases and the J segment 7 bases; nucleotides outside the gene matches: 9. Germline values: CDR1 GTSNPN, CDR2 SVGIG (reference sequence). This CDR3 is CAWDRGSGRQPQHF. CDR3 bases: TGTGCCTGGGACAGGGGGAGCGGCAGGCAGCCCCAGCATTTT.

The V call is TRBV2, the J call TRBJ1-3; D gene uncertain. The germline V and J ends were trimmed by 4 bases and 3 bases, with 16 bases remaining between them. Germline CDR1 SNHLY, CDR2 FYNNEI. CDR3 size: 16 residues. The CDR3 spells CASSADFLSGGNTIYF. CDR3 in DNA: TGTGCCAGCAGTGCGGACTTTCTCTCCGGTGGAAACACCATATATTTT.

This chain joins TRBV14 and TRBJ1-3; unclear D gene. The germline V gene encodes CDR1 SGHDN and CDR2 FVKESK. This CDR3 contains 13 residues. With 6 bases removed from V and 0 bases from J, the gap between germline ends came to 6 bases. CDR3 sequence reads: CASSPSSGNTIYF. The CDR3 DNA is TGTGCCAGCAGTCCTTCCTCTGGAAACACCATATATTTT.

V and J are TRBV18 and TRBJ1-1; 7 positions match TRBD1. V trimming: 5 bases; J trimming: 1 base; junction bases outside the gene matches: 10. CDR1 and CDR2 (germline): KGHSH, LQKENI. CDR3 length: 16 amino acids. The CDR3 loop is CASSSRTGLPNTEAFF. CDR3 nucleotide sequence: TGTGCCAGCTCATCCCGGACAGGTCTCCCGAACACTGAAGCTTTCTTT.

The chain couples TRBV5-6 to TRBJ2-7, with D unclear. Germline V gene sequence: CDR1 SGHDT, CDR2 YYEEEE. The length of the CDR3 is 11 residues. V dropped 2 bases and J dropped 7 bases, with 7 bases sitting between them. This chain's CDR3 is CASSFMGEQYF. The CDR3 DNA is TGTGCCAGCAGCTTCATGGGGGAGCAGTACTTC.

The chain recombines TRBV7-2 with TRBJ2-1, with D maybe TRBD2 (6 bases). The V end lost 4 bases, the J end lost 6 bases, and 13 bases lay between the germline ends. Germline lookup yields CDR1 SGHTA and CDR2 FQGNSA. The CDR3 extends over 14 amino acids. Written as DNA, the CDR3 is TGTGCCAGCAGCTCCGGGTGGAGGGGCAATGAGCAGTTCTTC. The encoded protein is CASSSGWRGNEQFF.

This CDR3 reads CAWSGSSTDTQYF. In DNA form, the CDR3 reads TGTGCCTGGAGTGGGAGCTCCACAGATACGCAGTATTTT. This sequence joins TRBV30 and TRBJ2-3; D gene unclear. V dropped 1 base and J dropped 2 bases, with 7 bases sitting between them. The CDR3 length is 13 residues. Germline V gene sequence: CDR1 GTSNPN, CDR2 SVGIG (reference sequence).

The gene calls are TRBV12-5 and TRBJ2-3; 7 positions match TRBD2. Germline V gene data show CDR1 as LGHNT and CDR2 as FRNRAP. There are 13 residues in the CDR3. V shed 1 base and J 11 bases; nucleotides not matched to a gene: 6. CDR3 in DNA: TGTGCTAGTGGTTTGGAGACCGGGACTATGCAGTATTTT. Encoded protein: CASGLETGTMQYF.

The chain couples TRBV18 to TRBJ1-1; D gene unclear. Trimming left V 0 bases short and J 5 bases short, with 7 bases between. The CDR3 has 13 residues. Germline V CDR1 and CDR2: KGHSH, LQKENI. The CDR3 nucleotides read TGTGCCAGCTCACCACCTTATGCGACTGAAGCTTTCTTT. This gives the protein CASSPPYATEAFF. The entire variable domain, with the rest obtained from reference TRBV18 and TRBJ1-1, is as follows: NAGVMQNPRHLVRRRGQEARLRCSPMKGHSHVYWYRQLPEEGLKFMVYLQKENIIDESGMPKERFSAEFPKEGPSILRIQQVVRGDSAAYFCASSPPYATEAFFGQGTRLTVV.

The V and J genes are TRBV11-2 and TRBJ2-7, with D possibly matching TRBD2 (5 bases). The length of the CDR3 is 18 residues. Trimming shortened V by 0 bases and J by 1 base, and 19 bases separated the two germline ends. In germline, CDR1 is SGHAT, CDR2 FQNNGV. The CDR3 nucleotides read TGTGCCAGCAGCTTAGACCTAAGCGGCTTTGCGGATTCCTACGAGCAGTACTTC. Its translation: CASSLDLSGFADSYEQYF. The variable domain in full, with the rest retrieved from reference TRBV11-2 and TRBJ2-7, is EAGVAQSPRYKIIEKRQSVAFWCNPISGHATLYWYQQILGQGPKLLIQFQNNGVVDDSQLPKDRFSAERLKGVDSTLKIQPAKLEDSAVYLCASSLDLSGFADSYEQYFGPGTRLTVT.

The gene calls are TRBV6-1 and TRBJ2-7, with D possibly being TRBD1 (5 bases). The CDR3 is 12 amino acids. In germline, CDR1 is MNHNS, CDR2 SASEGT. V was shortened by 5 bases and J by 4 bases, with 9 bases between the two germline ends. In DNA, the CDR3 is TGTGCCAGCAGTCTACAGGTTTACGAGCAGTACTTC. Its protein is CASSLQVYEQYF.

CDR3 sequence (DNA): TGTGCCAGCAGTGTCGGGACATGGGAAGTGAAACTGTTTTTT. It encodes CASSVGTWEVKLFF. This chain connects TRBV6-1 to TRBJ1-4; TRBD1 might be the D (6 bases). In germline, CDR1 is MNHNS, CDR2 SASEGT. The CDR3 contains 14 residues. V was clipped by 4 bases and J by 11 bases, with 17 bases between them.

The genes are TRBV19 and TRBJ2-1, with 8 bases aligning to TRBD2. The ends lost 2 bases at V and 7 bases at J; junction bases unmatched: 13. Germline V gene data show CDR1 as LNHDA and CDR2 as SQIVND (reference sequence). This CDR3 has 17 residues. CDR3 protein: CASSIKGAGGVRNEQFF. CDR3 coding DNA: TGTGCCAGTAGTATAAAAGGTGCGGGGGGAGTAAGGAATGAGCAGTTCTTC.

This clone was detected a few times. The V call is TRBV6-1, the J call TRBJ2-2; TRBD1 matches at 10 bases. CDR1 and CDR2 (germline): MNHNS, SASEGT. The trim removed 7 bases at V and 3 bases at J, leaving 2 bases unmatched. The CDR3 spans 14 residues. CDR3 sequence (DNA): TGTGCCAGCATGGGACAGGGGTACACCGGGGAGCTGTTTTTT. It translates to CASMGQGYTGELFF.

CDR3 loop: CASSTRDRRRVSYEQYF. DNA of the CDR3: TGTGCCAGCAGTACCAGGGACAGGCGACGGGTCTCCTACGAGCAGTACTTC. The chain carries TRBV27 and TRBJ2-7; 8 bases are shared with TRBD1. CDR3 length equals 17 residues. The J segment lost 0 bases and the V segment lost 5 bases, leaving 12 bases of the junction unmatched. The germline V gene encodes CDR1 MNHEY and CDR2 SMNVEV (reference sequence).

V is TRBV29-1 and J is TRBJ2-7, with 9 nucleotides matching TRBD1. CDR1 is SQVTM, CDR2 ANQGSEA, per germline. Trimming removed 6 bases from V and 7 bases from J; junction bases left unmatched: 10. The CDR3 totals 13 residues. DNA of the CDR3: TGCAGCGTCCGTCCTGGACAGGGGAATGAGCAGTACTTC. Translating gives CSVRPGQGNEQYF.